A selection of T cell receptor beta chains follows, all from one sample in a study of T cells in Graves' hyperthyroidism and ophthalmopathy. MiXCR was run by TCRdb on the multiplex PCR reads, yielding one entry per CDR3 protein. This table holds 350,000 or so distinct CDR3 sequences, 15% to 20% found once. Sequencing input: blood. Receptors originate from a woman aged 40 to 50 with Graves' ophthalmopathy. CDR3s include the opening cysteine and the closing phenylalanine or tryptophan. The order of the fields is V gene, clone size, D gene, J gene, CDR3 DNA, CDR3 protein. The D gene is left open where the match is weak. Some rows mark clone size as missing; the rest say once, few, many or name a class of expanded clone.

>TRBV7-2|-|-|TRBJ1-2
TGTGCCAGCAGCTTAGCGCGGGGCCTTACGGGCTACACCTTC
CASSLARGLTGYTF
>TRBV3-1|many|TRBD1|TRBJ1-1
TGTGCCAGCAGCCCGTTGGGACAGGGGAGTTTGGGGTTCCTAACTGAAGCTTTCTTT
CASSPLGQGSLGFLTEAFF
>TRBV28|-|-|TRBJ1-1
TGTGCCAGTAGGCCCGGACAGCTGAACACTGAAGCTTTCTTT
CASRPGQLNTEAFF
>TRBV6-1|many|-|TRBJ1-5
TGTGCCAGCAGTGAGTTTGGTCAGAGCAATCAGCCCCAGCATTTT
CASSEFGQSNQPQHF
>TRBV28|many|-|TRBJ2-6
TGTGCCAGCAGTTCGGAATTCGACGAGGTAACACCTAACTCTGGGGCCAACGTCCTGACTTTC
CASSSEFDEVTPNSGANVLTF
>TRBV11-2|many|-|TRBJ1-5
TGTGCCAGCAGCTTAGGATGGAGCAATCAGCCCCAGCATTTT
CASSLGWSNQPQHF
>TRBV10-3|-|TRBD1|TRBJ1-2
TGTGCCATCACCGGGACAGGGGGACGGCTCTATGGCTACACCTTC
CAITGTGGRLYGYTF
>TRBV6-2/TRBV6-3|-|TRBD1|TRBJ1-2
TGTGCCAGCAGTCGGACAGGCTCTATCTATGGCTACACCTTC
CASSRTGSIYGYTF
>TRBV28|many|TRBD1|TRBJ2-7
TGTGCCAGCAGGAATCCCAGGGGGAGGACAGGGATCTCCTACGAGCAGTACTTC
CASRNPRGRTGISYEQYF
>TRBV19|few|-|TRBJ2-7
TGTGCCAGTAGTAACGGACAAGACTACGAGCAGTACTTC
CASSNGQDYEQYF
>TRBV5-1|many|-|TRBJ2-6
TGCGCCAGCAGCTTGTTCAGTCTAAGCTCTGGGGCCAACGTCCTGACTTTC
CASSLFSLSSGANVLTF
>TRBV28|-|-|TRBJ1-3
TGTGCCAGCAGTCCACAAGTCTCTGGAAACACCATATATTTT
CASSPQVSGNTIYF
>TRBV30|-|-|TRBJ1-5
TGTGCCTGGAGTGAGGGGACTTATGGCAATCAGCCCCAGCATTTT
CAWSEGTYGNQPQHF
>TRBV5-4|many|-|TRBJ2-7
TGTGCCAGCAGCGTGGACAACTCCTACGAGCAGTACTTC
CASSVDNSYEQYF
>TRBV7-3|-|-|TRBJ1-1
TGTGCCAGCAGCACCCAGGGTGGTGAAGCTTTCTTT
CASSTQGGEAFF
>TRBV29-1|many|-|TRBJ1-2
TGCAGCGCCCGGGGAGGGGGGATTTATGGCTACACCTTC
CSARGGGIYGYTF
>TRBV7-2|many|-|TRBJ1-1
TGTGCCAGCAGCTTAGTCCGATCGAACACTGAAGCTTTCTTT
CASSLVRSNTEAFF
>TRBV6-5|many|-|TRBJ2-6
TGTGCCAGCAGTTACGTAGGCGCTGGGGCCAACGTCCTGACTTTC
CASSYVGAGANVLTF
>TRBV19|many|-|TRBJ2-2
TGTGCCAGTAGCGCTGTTCAGTACACCGGGGAGCTGTTTTTT
CASSAVQYTGELFF
>TRBV6-1|few|TRBD2|TRBJ2-2
TGTGCCAGCAGTGTCAAGCGGGAGTCCGGGGAGCTGTTTTTT
CASSVKRESGELFF
>TRBV30|many|-|TRBJ1-2
TGTGCCTGGAGTGTACCGCCGGCTAACTATGGCTACACCTTC
CAWSVPPANYGYTF
>TRBV9|many|-|TRBJ2-7
TGTGCCAGCAGCGAGGGGGTCGGGTACGAGCAGTACTTC
CASSEGVGYEQYF
>TRBV2|many|TRBD2|TRBJ2-5
TGTGCCAGCAGTGAATCGCGGGGGAAAGAGACCCAGTACTTC
CASSESRGKETQYF
>TRBV6-1|many|-|TRBJ2-5
TGTGCCAGCAGGGCCCCTTCTATTGGCGGACAAGAGACCCAGTACTTC
CASRAPSIGGQETQYF
>TRBV12-3/TRBV12-4|many|-|TRBJ2-7
TGTGCCAGCAGTCCGGCAGGGACCGATTACGAGCAGTACTTC
CASSPAGTDYEQYF
>TRBV2|many|-|TRBJ1-2
TGTGCCAGCAGTGCTCCAGGGAATGCTGGCTACACCTTC
CASSAPGNAGYTF
>TRBV7-2|many|-|TRBJ1-2
TGTGCCAGCAGCTTAGGTTCAAGGCCGGACTACACCTTC
CASSLGSRPDYTF
>TRBV7-3|many|-|TRBJ1-1
TGTGCCAGCAGCCCAATTGGGGGGGGCCAAGTCGTTTTCTTT
CASSPIGGGQVVFF
>TRBV10-2|few|-|TRBJ2-2
TGCGCCAGCGGGAGGAAACAGGGAACCGGGGAGCTGTTTTTT
CASGRKQGTGELFF
>TRBV25-1|many|TRBD1|TRBJ1-2
TGTGCCAGCAGTGTTAGGGACAGGGGGCGTTCCATCTATGGCTACACCTTC
CASSVRDRGRSIYGYTF
>TRBV3-1|-|-|TRBJ2-7
TGTGCCAGCAGCCTTCGACAGGTCTCTCAGCAGTACTTC
CASSLRQVSQQYF
>TRBV12-3/TRBV12-4|many|TRBD1|TRBJ1-2
TGTGCCAGCAGCCGGGGACAGGGGGCGAGCGGCTACACCTTC
CASSRGQGASGYTF
>TRBV20-1|many|TRBD2|TRBJ2-5
TGCAGTGCTAGAGACCCACTAGCGGGAGTTCGAGAGACCCAGTACTTC
CSARDPLAGVRETQYF
>TRBV28|many|-|TRBJ1-1
TGTGCCAGCAGTTTACGGGGGGCGGGGGACACTGAAGCTTTCTTT
CASSLRGAGDTEAFF
>TRBV6-5|many|-|TRBJ1-2
TGTGCCAGCAGTTACCCCCCCCCTAGGTATGGCTACACCTTC
CASSYPPPRYGYTF
>TRBV20-1|many|-|TRBJ1-1
TGCAGTGCTAGTCCAACGGGACACCTGAACACTGAAGCTTTCTTT
CSASPTGHLNTEAFF
>TRBV7-8|many|-|TRBJ2-4
TGTGCCAGCAGCTTACTTGAAAGGGGCGCGACGACTATAGCCAAAAACATTCAGTACTTC
CASSLLERGATTIAKNIQYF
>TRBV7-8|-|-|TRBJ2-7
TGTGCCAGCAGGTTGTTGGGGGGCCGCTACGAGCAGTACTTC
CASRLLGGRYEQYF
>TRBV6-5|many|-|TRBJ1-1
TGTGCCAGCAGTACGGACGTAGAATACACTGAAGCTTTCTTT
CASSTDVEYTEAFF
>TRBV20-1|-|-|TRBJ1-6
TGCAGTGCGACAACGACAGGATCCTCACCCCTCCACTTT
CSATTTGSSPLHF
>TRBV6-1|many|-|TRBJ2-7
TGTGCCAGCAGGACCCTGTGGGGTCAGACCTACGAGCAGTACTTC
CASRTLWGQTYEQYF
>TRBV24-1|many|-|TRBJ2-5
TGTGCCACCAGTGATCCTGGGGCAGGGGGACTTCAAGAGACCCAGTACTTC
CATSDPGAGGLQETQYF
>TRBV12-3/TRBV12-4|many|TRBD2|TRBJ2-5
TGTGCCAGCACAACTCGTTTCAGGGAGGGAGTCCAAGAGACCCAGTACTTC
CASTTRFREGVQETQYF